The 2 T cell receptor beta chains reported below all come from one sample, sequenced in a study of CD8 T cell repertoires and HIV-1 epitope variants. Method: immunoSEQ multiplex PCR; TCRdb's copy keeps in-frame clones and lacks some. The table records 95,000 or so clones, just under 75% of them present only once. The sample was uncultured baseline CD8+ T cells from peripheral blood mononuclear cells (PBMCs). These TCRs come from a male donor with HIV.

The chain combines TRBV5-4 with TRBJ2-1, with 8 bases that match TRBD2. Trimming took 2 bases from V and 0 from J; bases not matched to a gene: 1. Germline lookup yields CDR1 SGHNT and CDR2 YYREEE (reference sequence). The CDR3 runs to 15 residues. For the CDR3, the DNA is TGTGCCAGCAGCTTACTAGCGGCCTCCTACAATGAGCAGTTCTTC. Its translation is CASSLLAASYNEQFF.

The V gene is TRBV28, the J gene TRBJ1-1; TRBD1 might be the D (5 bases). Germline CDR1 and CDR2: MDHEN and SYDVKM. The CDR3 covers 12 residues. Between the trimmed V and J ends, which lost 6 bases and 6 bases, there was a span of 11 bases. Written as DNA, the CDR3 is TGTGCCAGCAGGCAGGGTAGGGCTGAAGCTTTCTTT. Protein sequence: CASRQGRAEAFF. The full variable domain, in which reference TRBV28 and TRBJ1-1 provide the parts outside the CDR3, is DVKVTQSSRYLVKRTGEKVFLECVQDMDHENMFWYRQDPGLGLRLIYFSYDVKMKEKGDIPEGYSVSREKKERFSLILESASTNQTSMYLCASRQGRAEAFFGQGTRLTVV.